This T cell receptor (beta chain) appears in the sequencing data of a study of CD8 T cells in ankylosing spondylitis. TCRdb fed the 5' RACE reads into MiXCR, producing one record per CDR3 protein. Among approximately 210,000 distinct CDR3 sequences, over 10% were seen once, and the ten largest hold about 17%. CDR1 is LGHNA and CDR2 is YNFKEQ in the germline V gene. The CDR3 runs 15 residues. V was cut by 0 bases and J by 4 bases, with 11 bases left in between. The receptor was derived from a male donor with ankylosing spondylitis or in good health (not recorded which). The chain uses TRBV4-2 and TRBJ2-3, with unresolved D. Sequencing was carried out using blood, either unsorted or a sorted T cell fraction (not recorded which). CDR3 sequence reads: CASSQESVGADTQYF. The CDR3 coding sequence is TGTGCCAGCAGCCAAGAAAGCGTAGGCGCAGATACGCAGTATTTT.